The clone carrying this T cell receptor (beta chain) was found many times. The CDR3 is 12 residues long. Germline V gene lookup returns CDR1 SQVTM and CDR2 ANQGSEA. Trimming removed 3 bases from V and 2 bases from J, with 7 bases in between. TCRdb re-called the 5' RACE reads with MiXCR, one entry per CDR3 protein. The sample has roughly 690,000 distinct CDR3 sequences; around 6% are singletons. There were only healthy Caucasians among the donors. These data come from a study of identical twins. This receptor was taken from a man aged 18-30 years in good health. The sample taken for sequencing was naive T cells sorted from blood. V gene TRBV29-1 combines with J gene TRBJ2-5; a possible D gene is TRBD2 (5 bases). This chain's CDR3 is CSVDSGQETQYF. CDR3 in DNA: TGCAGCGTTGATTCGGGGCAAGAGACCCAGTACTTC.